The source of this T cell receptor (beta chain) is a study of CD8 T cells in ankylosing spondylitis. MiXCR, run by TCRdb on the 5' RACE reads, gives a single entry per CDR3 protein. The sample holds about 160,000 distinct CDR3 sequences; approximately 10% are singletons and the top ten take approximately 15%. A few counts support this clonotype. Germline CDR1 and CDR2: LGHDT and YNNKEL (reference sequence). CDR3 length: 14 amino acids. The germline V and J ends were trimmed by 1 base and 4 bases, with 11 bases remaining between them. The sequenced sample consisted of blood, either unsorted or a sorted T cell fraction (not recorded which). This TCR was recovered from a female donor with ankylosing spondylitis or in good health (not recorded which). V gene TRBV3-1 combines with J gene TRBJ2-7, with D possibly TRBD2 on 5 matching bases. This CDR3 is CASSQGLKLYEQYF. The CDR3 DNA sequence: TGTGCCAGCAGCCAAGGACTAAAACTGTACGAGCAGTACTTC.